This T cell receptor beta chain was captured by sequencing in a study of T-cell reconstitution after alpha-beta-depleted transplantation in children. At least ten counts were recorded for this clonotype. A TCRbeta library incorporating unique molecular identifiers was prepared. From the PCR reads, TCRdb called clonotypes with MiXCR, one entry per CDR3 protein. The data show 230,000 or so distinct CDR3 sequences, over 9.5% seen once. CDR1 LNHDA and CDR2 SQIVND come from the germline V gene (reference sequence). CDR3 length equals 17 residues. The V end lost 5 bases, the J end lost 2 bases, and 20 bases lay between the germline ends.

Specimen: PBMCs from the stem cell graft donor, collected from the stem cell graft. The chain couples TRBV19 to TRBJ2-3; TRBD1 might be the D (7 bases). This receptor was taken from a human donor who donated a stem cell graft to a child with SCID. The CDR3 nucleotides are TGTGCCAGTAGTTTGCTGCGGGACAGAGACCACACAGATACGCAGTATTTT. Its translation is CASSLLRDRDHTDTQYF.